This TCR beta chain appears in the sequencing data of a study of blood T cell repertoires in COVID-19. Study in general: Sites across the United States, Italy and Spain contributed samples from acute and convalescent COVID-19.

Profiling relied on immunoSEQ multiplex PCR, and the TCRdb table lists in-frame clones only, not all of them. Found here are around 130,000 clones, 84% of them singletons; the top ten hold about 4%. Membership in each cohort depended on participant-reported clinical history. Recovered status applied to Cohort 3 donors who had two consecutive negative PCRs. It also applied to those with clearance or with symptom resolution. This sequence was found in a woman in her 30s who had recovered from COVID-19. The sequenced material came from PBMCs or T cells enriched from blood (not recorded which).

The CDR3 bases are TGTGCCAGCAGCCTGAAGGGACGGGAGGGCCATGAGCAGTTCTTC. Its protein is CASSLKGREGHEQFF. The chain is built from TRBV4-2 and TRBJ2-1, with TRBD2 matching 8 bases. Trimming removed 4 bases from V and 8 bases from J; junction bases left unmatched: 10. Germline lookup yields CDR1 LGHNA and CDR2 YNFKEQ. CDR3 size: 15 residues.